Below are 16 T cell receptor beta chains sequenced from a single sample in a study of beta chain features in type 1 diabetes. Reverse transcription of all isolated RNA meant that expressed TCRB transcripts were sequenced. Using immunoSEQ multiplex PCR, the repertoire was profiled, and TCRdb retains in-frame clones only, with some absent. This table holds hundreds of thousands of clones, around 15% found once. For these TCRs, the target antigens are not known. Study observations and caveats: People with Type 1 diabetes carried modestly yet significantly shorter TCRB CDR3s in all four CD4+ subsets.

The sequencing input was naive CD4+ T cells from blood. The source of these receptors is a man aged 18-30 years with type 1 diabetes.

This clone turned up a few times. The chain employs TRBV10-1 and TRBJ2-6, with D perhaps TRBD1 (6 bases). Germline V gene data show CDR1 as WNHNN and CDR2 as SYGVQD (reference sequence). CDR3 length: 12 amino acids. V lost 8 bases and J 18 bases, leaving 20 bases between the germline ends. Here the CDR3 DNA reads TGCGCCAGCGGATATCAAGGGGGTCCCCCGACTTTC. Translation gives CASGYQGGPPTF.

The J gene is TRBJ1-2, the V gene TRBV9, with D hard to call. The V end was cut by 3 bases, the J end by 2 bases, with 8 bases between. Germline V gene data show CDR1 as SGDLS and CDR2 as YYNGEE. This CDR3 spans 13 amino acids. Written as DNA, the CDR3 is TGTGCCAGCAGCGGGATCCAAAACTATGGCTACACCTTC. It specifies CASSGIQNYGYTF.

The CDR3 loop is CASSPPIQEVAFF. The CDR3 bases are TGTGCCAGCTCACCACCGATACAGGAGGTGGCTTTCTTT. V gene TRBV18 combines with J gene TRBJ1-1, with D maybe TRBD1 (5 bases). Per germline, CDR1 KGHSH and CDR2 LQKENI. The CDR3 sequence is 13 residues long. The V gene lost 0 bases and the J gene lost 11 bases, with 13 bases spanning the gap.

This clone was found a few times. This rearrangement joins TRBV29-1 to TRBJ2-7; D unresolved. V was pared by 6 bases and J by 7 bases, with 10 bases between. This CDR3 region has 10 residues. Germline CDR1 is SQVTM and CDR2 is ANQGSEA. The CDR3 here is CSVCFGEQYF. The CDR3 DNA is TGCAGCGTCTGTTTCGGAGAGCAGTACTTC.

The V and J genes are TRBV5-1 and TRBJ2-3; 7 positions agree with TRBD2. The V gene end was trimmed by 1 base and the J gene end by 2 bases; junction bases not matched to a gene: 4. Germline V lookup: CDR1 SGHRS, CDR2 YFSETQ. This CDR3 is built from 15 residues. As DNA, the CDR3 is TGCGCCAGCAGCTTGAAGAGACTAGCCACAGATACGCAGTATTTT. Protein sequence: CASSLKRLATDTQYF.

The chain recombines TRBV28 with TRBJ2-6; D ambiguous. Trimming left V 8 bases short and J 0 bases short, with 11 bases between. Germline CDR1 reads MDHEN; CDR2 reads SYDVKM. The CDR3 extends over 15 amino acids. The CDR3 here is CASGDSSSGANVLTF. In nucleotides, the CDR3 is TGTGCCAGCGGGGATTCAAGCTCTGGGGCCAACGTCCTGACTTTC.

This clone was seen a few times. J is TRBJ2-7 and V is TRBV29-1; D not certain. Between the trimmed V and J ends, which lost 4 bases and 3 bases, there was a span of 10 bases. The length of the CDR3 is 12 residues. CDR1 is SQVTM, CDR2 ANQGSEA, per germline. CDR3 amino acids: CSVGSTYYEQYF. The DNA for the CDR3 is TGCAGCGTTGGGAGCACTTACTACGAGCAGTACTTC.

This clone was recorded a few times. The J gene is TRBJ2-1, the V gene TRBV28; possible D gene TRBD1, 5 bases. This CDR3 is 15 amino acids long. Germline assignment: CDR1 MDHEN and CDR2 SYDVKM. The V and J ends lost 8 bases and 2 bases respectively, with 16 bases between them. The CDR3 sequence is CASGPGQSAYNEQFF. CDR3 nucleotide sequence: TGTGCCAGCGGCCCCGGACAATCGGCCTACAATGAGCAGTTCTTC.

This chain connects TRBV6-6 to TRBJ2-4; 9 positions match TRBD1. Per the germline V gene, CDR1 is MNHNY and CDR2 is SVGAGI (reference sequence). The J segment lost 7 bases and the V segment lost 5 bases, leaving 6 bases of the junction unmatched. CDR3 length: 14 residues. The chain's CDR3 is CASSKQGAENIQYF. In DNA form, the CDR3 reads TGTGCCAGCAGTAAACAGGGGGCTGAGAACATTCAGTACTTC.

The rearrangement uses TRBV4-2 and TRBJ2-6, with D unclear. The CDR3 extends over 15 amino acids. From germline, CDR1 is LGHNA and CDR2 YNFKEQ. V lost 1 base to trimming and J lost 3 bases, with 7 bases between them. CDR3 DNA: TGTGCCAGCAGCCAAGCGGGTGTTGGGGCCAACGTCCTGACTTTC. Translating gives CASSQAGVGANVLTF.

The chain combines TRBV7-9 with TRBJ2-1; D uncertain. CDR1 and CDR2 from the germline V gene are SEHNR and FQNEAQ (reference sequence). Trimming stripped 2 bases from V and 6 bases from J, with 14 bases between. CDR3 length: 15 residues. CDR3 amino acids: CASSLRVELSNEQFF. As DNA, the CDR3 is TGTGCCAGCAGCTTAAGAGTCGAGCTTAGCAATGAGCAGTTCTTC.

On this clone itself: One junction end does not reproduce the germline sequence, and a read error may be involved. This chain uses TRBV10-3 with TRBJ1-1; D is perhaps TRBD1 (5 bases). The CDR3 length is 14 residues. From germline, CDR1 is ENHRY and CDR2 SYGVKD. The CDR3 region is CASSVTGVNTEAFF. CDR3 nucleotide sequence: TGTGCCAGCAGTGTCACGGGGGTGAACACTGAAGCTTTCTTT.

The table lists this clone with a count of one. This chain links TRBV6-5 with TRBJ2-3; tentative D call: TRBD1 (5 bases). This CDR3 is built from 16 residues. Trimming cost V 2 bases and J 4 bases, with 16 bases left between them. Germline CDR1 MNHEY, CDR2 SVGAGI. The CDR3 sequence: CASSYTLIQGPDTQYF. The CDR3 DNA reads TGTGCCAGCAGTTACACCCTTATCCAGGGCCCAGATACGCAGTATTTT.

The rearrangement uses TRBV28 and TRBJ2-2; D gene uncertain. The CDR3 consists of 12 residues. The germline gives CDR1 MDHEN, CDR2 SYDVKM. Deletions cut 5 bases from V and 7 bases from J, with 8 bases between. The CDR3 spells CASSAPGGELFF. The CDR3 DNA is TGTGCCAGCAGTGCTCCGGGCGGGGAGCTGTTTTTT.

CDR3 in amino acids: CASSRDRPTSAQYF. The CDR3 nucleotides are TGTGCCAGCAGCCGGGACAGGCCGACTAGCGCGCAGTACTTC. The chain recombines TRBV6-5 with TRBJ2-7; the D call may be TRBD1 or TRBD2 (8 bases each). This CDR3 is built from 14 residues. The V end lost 6 bases, the J end lost 9 bases, and 21 bases lay between the germline ends. Germline V gene lookup returns CDR1 MNHEY and CDR2 SVGAGI.

This chain joins TRBV2 and TRBJ2-3; no clear D. This CDR3 is built from 13 residues. The ends were cut back, 1 base at V and 4 bases at J, with 6 bases in the middle. Germline CDR1 and CDR2: SNHLY and FYNNEI. The CDR3 loop reads CASSEGFADTQYF. DNA of the CDR3: TGTGCCAGCAGTGAAGGGTTCGCAGATACGCAGTATTTT.